This T cell receptor beta chain stems from a study of OX40 agonist ivuxolimab in advanced cancers. As for the study in general: Those enrolled were about 80% male, with a mean age of 60 years and ages from about 20 to 79.

The study's findings and limits: Antigen specificity remained undetermined for the expanded peripheral T cells. Partial responders receiving 0.1-3.0 mg/kg showed among the lowest clonal expansion.

This CDR3 has 16 residues. V lost 4 bases to trimming and J lost 0 bases, with 15 bases between them. Germline CDR1 and CDR2: MDHEN and SYDVKM. Patients who had autoimmune disease history or got systemic immunosuppression were left out. A remark on this clone: What it recognizes is unknown.

Measured with immunoSEQ multiplex PCR; TCRdb has only the in-frame clones, and not every one. The sample has 15,000 to 20,000 clones; around 80% are singletons. The specimen comprised CD4+ or CD8+ T cells sorted from blood, sampled in a trial of the OX40 agonist ivuxolimab. V usage is TRBV28 and J usage is TRBJ1-1; D gene ambiguous. This clonotype was obtained from an adult with an advanced solid tumor such as melanoma, head and neck, liver or kidney cancer. The CDR3 DNA is TGTGCCAGCAGTTCCCTTTCAACTGGGATGAACACTGAAGCTTTCTTT. The encoded protein is CASSSLSTGMNTEAFF.